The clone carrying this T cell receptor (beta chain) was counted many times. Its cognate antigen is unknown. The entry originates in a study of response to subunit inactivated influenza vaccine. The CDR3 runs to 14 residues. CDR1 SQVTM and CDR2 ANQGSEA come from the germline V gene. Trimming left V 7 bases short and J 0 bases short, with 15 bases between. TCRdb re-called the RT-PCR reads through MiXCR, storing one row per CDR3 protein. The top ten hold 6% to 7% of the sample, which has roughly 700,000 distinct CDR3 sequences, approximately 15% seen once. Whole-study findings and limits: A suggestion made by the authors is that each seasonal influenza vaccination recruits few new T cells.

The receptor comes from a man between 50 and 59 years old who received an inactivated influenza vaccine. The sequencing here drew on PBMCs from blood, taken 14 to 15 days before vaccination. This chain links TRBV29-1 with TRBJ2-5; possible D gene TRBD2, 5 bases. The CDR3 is CSAEGTGYQETQYF. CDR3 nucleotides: TGCAGCGCTGAGGGCACCGGGTACCAAGAGACCCAGTACTTC.